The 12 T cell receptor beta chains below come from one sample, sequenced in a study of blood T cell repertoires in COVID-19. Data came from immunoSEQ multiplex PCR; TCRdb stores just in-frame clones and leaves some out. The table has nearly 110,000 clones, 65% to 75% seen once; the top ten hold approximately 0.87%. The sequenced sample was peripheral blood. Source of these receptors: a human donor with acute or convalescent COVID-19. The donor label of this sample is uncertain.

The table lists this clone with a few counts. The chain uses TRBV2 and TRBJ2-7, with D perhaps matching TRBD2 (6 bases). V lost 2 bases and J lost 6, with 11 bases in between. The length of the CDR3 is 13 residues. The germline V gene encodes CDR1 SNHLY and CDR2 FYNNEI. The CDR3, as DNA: TGTGCCAGCAGTGAATCATCGACTAGCGAGCAGTACTTC. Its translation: CASSESSTSEQYF.

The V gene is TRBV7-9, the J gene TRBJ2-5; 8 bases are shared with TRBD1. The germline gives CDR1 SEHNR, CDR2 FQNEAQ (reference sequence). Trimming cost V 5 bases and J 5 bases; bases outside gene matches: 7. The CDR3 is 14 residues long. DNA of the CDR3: TGTGCCAGCAGCCTGACAGGGGATCAGGAGACCCAGTACTTC. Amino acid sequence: CASSLTGDQETQYF.

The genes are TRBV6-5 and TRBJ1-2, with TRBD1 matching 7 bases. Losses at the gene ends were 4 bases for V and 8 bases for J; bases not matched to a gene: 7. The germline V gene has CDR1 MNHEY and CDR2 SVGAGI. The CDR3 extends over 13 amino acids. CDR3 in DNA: TGTGCCAGCAGTTCATACAGGGGAGGCGGCTACACCTTC. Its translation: CASSSYRGGGYTF.

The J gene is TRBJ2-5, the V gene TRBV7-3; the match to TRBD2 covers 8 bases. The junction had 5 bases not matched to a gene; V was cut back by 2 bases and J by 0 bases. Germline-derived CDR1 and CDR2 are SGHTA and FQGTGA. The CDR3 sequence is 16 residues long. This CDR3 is CASSLGLRGDQETQYF. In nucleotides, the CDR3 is TGTGCCAGCAGCTTAGGATTGCGGGGGGACCAAGAGACCCAGTACTTC.

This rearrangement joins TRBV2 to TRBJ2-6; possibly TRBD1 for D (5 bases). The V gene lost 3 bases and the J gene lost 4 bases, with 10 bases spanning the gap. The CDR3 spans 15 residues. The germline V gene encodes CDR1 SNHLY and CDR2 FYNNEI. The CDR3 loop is CASSEGHAGANVLTF. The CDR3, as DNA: TGTGCCAGCAGTGAGGGGCATGCGGGGGCCAACGTCCTGACTTTC.

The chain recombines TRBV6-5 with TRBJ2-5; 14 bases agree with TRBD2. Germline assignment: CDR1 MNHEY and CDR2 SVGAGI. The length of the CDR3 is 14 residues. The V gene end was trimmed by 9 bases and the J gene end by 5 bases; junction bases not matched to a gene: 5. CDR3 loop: CASRTSGGYETQYF. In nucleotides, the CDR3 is TGTGCCAGTCGGACTAGCGGGGGGTATGAGACCCAGTACTTC.

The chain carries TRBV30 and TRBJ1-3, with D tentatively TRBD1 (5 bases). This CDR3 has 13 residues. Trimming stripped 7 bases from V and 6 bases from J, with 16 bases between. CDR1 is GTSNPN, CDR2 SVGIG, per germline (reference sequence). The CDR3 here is CALRRGSENTIYF. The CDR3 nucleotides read TGTGCCTTACGGCGGGGGTCGGAAAACACCATATATTTT.

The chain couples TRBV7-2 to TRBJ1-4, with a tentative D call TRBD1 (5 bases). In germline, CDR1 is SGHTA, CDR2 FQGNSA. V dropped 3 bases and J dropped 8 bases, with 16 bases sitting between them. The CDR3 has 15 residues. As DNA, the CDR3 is TGTGCCAGCAGCTTCCGGAGCGGGGGTGGCGAAAAACTGTTTTTT. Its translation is CASSFRSGGGEKLFF.

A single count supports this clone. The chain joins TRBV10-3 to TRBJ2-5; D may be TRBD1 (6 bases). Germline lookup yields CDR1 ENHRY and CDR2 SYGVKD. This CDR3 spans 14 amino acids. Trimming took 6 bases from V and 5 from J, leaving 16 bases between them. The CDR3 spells CAIRPGQGQETQYF. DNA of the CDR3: TGTGCCATCAGACCTGGGCAGGGGCAGGAGACCCAGTACTTC.

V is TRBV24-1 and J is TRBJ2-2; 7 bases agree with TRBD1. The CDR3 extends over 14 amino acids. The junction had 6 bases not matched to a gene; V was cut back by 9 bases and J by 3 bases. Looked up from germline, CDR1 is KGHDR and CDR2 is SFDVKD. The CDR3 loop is CATQDRVYTGELFF. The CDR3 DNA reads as TGTGCCACCCAAGACAGGGTCTACACCGGGGAGCTGTTTTTT.

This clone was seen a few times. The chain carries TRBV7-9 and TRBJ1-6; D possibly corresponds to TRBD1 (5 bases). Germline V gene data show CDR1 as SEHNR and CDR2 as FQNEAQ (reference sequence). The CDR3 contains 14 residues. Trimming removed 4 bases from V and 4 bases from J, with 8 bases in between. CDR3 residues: CASSSDTYNSPLHF. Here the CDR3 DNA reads TGTGCCAGCAGCTCGGACACTTATAATTCACCCCTCCACTTT.

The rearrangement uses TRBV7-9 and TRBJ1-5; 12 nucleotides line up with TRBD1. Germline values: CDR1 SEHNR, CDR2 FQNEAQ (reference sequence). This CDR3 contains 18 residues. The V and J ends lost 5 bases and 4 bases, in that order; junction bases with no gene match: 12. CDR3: CASSPRDRGPAGNQPQHF. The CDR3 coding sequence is TGTGCCAGCAGCCCTAGGGACAGGGGGCCAGCAGGAAATCAGCCCCAGCATTTT.